The clone carrying this T cell receptor (beta chain) was seen repeatedly, ten times or more. The antigen is not known. Germline V gene data show CDR1 as MNHNS and CDR2 as SASEGT. This CDR3 is 13 amino acids long. V lost 5 bases, J lost 4 bases, and 12 bases lay in between. The sample originates from a study of CD8 T cells in ankylosing spondylitis. Regarding the study as a whole: For ankylosing spondylitis blood, a TCR beta motif of about eight highly homologous variants appeared characteristic.

TCRdb reprocessed the 5' RACE reads with MiXCR, giving one entry per CDR3 protein. Among approximately 520,000 distinct CDR3 sequences listed, approximately 5.3% were seen once. The clonotype comes from a male donor with ankylosing spondylitis. The gene calls are TRBV6-1 and TRBJ2-7; no clear D gene. The specimen sequenced was blood, either unsorted or a sorted T cell fraction (not recorded which). CDR3 coding DNA: TGTGCCAGCAGTACCGGGCCGAATTACGAGCAGTACTTC. This encodes CASSTGPNYEQYF.